The clone carrying this TCR beta chain was counted once. This record belongs to a study of CD8 T cells in Susac syndrome. Germline V gene sequence: CDR1 SGDLS, CDR2 YYNGEE. The CDR3 runs 14 residues. Trimming took 4 bases from V and 2 from J, leaving 10 bases between them. With random hexamers, about 0.45 to 1 ug RNA was reverse transcribed. TCRdb itself ran the immunoSEQ multiplex PCR reads through MiXCR, one entry per CDR3 protein. The sample has approximately 210,000 distinct CDR3 sequences, 95% seen once; the top ten hold 0.095%. Sequenced sample: CD4+ T cells from PBMCs. The TCR comes from a human donor with multiple sclerosis. The genes are TRBV9 and TRBJ2-1; D is unresolved. DNA of the CDR3: TGTGCCAGCAGCCGGTCCGCGGCCTACAATGAGCAGTTCTTC. Amino acid sequence: CASSRSAAYNEQFF. Complete variable domain (other parts from reference TRBV9 and TRBJ2-1): DSGVTQTPKHLITATGQRVTLRCSPRSGDLSVYWYQQSLDQGLQFLIQYYNGEERAKGNILERFSAQQFPDLHSELNLSSLELGDSALYFCASSRSAAYNEQFFGPGTRLTVL.